The source of this T cell receptor (beta chain) is a study of T cell repertoires in cytomegalovirus infection. As for the study in general: A matching HLA type, together with CMV infection, was signaled by public TCR beta signatures.

Points on this clonotype: No antigen is known for it.

Each CDR3 protein is one row after TCRdb ran MiXCR on the reads. The table records tens of thousands of distinct CDR3 sequences, roughly 20% of them present only once. This CDR3 has 13 residues. In germline, CDR1 is SGHNT, CDR2 YYREEE (reference sequence). Trimming shortened V by 2 bases and J by 2 bases, and 8 bases separated the two germline ends. Study-level findings and limits: Dominating the ex vivo response were HLA-C-restricted CMV-specific TCR beta clonotypes. There were carriers of CMV plus the relevant HLA, and cumulative public TCR beta family frequency identified them.

The chain carries TRBV5-4 and TRBJ2-7, with D possibly being TRBD1 (6 bases). Sequenced: PBMCs, sequenced either directly or after in vitro stimulation (not recorded which). The receptor was derived from a human donor in good health (CMV status not recorded). Some clones in this sample may be carry-over from other donors' samples. CDR3 nucleotide sequence: TGTGCCAGCAGCTTCGGACAGACCTACGAGCAGTACTTC. Residues: CASSFGQTYEQYF.